Only a few counts were recorded for the clone carrying this TCR beta chain. The data are from a study of blood T cell repertoires in COVID-19. Original processing methods: The assay estimated nucleated cells by amplifying reference gene primers. Assay: immunoSEQ multiplex PCR; the TCRdb copy retains only in-frame clones and omits some. That table supplies the V and J calls and clone size; D and trimming were determined from the DNA. Found here are some 230,000 clones, approximately 90% of them singletons; the top ten hold 10%. Recruited during active infection, patients (from Seattle) were subsequently followed longitudinally. The sequencing sample was made of peripheral blood. This TCR came from a woman in her forties or fifties with COVID-19, enrolled during active disease.

The CDR3 nucleotides are TGTGCCAGCAGCCCAACAGGGGGAGGCACTGAAGCTTTCTTT. Its protein product is CASSPTGGGTEAFF. The V and J genes are TRBV11-2 and TRBJ1-1; 8 bases agree with TRBD1. The germline gives CDR1 SGHAT, CDR2 FQNNGV. The junction had 6 bases not matched to a gene; V was cut back by 5 bases and J by 4 bases. This CDR3 contains 14 residues. The full variable domain, in which reference TRBV11-2 and TRBJ1-1 provide the parts outside the CDR3, is EAGVAQSPRYKIIEKRQSVAFWCNPISGHATLYWYQQILGQGPKLLIQFQNNGVVDDSQLPKDRFSAERLKGVDSTLKIQPAKLEDSAVYLCASSPTGGGTEAFFGQGTRLTVV.